Below are 16 T cell receptor beta chains sequenced from a single sample in a study of OX40 agonist ivuxolimab in advanced cancers. The library was generated by the immunoSEQ multiplex PCR assay. The table was pulled from immuneACCESS by TCRdb, which kept in-frame rearrangements only. Such tables lose some clones; where checked, under half of the loss comes from unresolved V genes, and the rest has no known cause. This sample lists approximately 77,000 clones; around 83% were detected once. In total, the top ten clones hold approximately 2% of the sample. Sequencing was performed on CD4+ or CD8+ T cells sorted from blood, taken in a trial of the OX40 agonist ivuxolimab. These receptors were taken from an adult with an advanced solid tumor such as melanoma, head and neck, liver or kidney cancer.

This chain joins TRBV5-6 and TRBJ2-3, with 7 bases fitting TRBD1. This CDR3 is built from 16 residues. Germline V gene data show CDR1 as SGHDT and CDR2 as YYEEEE. The ends lost 4 bases at V and 0 bases at J; junction bases unmatched: 8. Here the CDR3 DNA reads TGTGCCAGCAGCCTGAGTGGACAGGCTAGCACAGATACGCAGTATTTT. As protein: CASSLSGQASTDTQYF. The full variable domain, in which reference TRBV5-6 and TRBJ2-3 provide the parts outside the CDR3, is DAGVTQSPTHLIKTRGQQVTLRCSPKSGHDTVSWYQQALGQGPQFIFQYYEEEERQRGNFPDRFSGHQFPNYSSELNVNALLLGDSALYLCASSLSGQASTDTQYFGPGTRLTVL.

This clone was counted a few times. The V and J genes are TRBV4-3 and TRBJ1-6; D is perhaps TRBD1 (5 bases). This CDR3 region has 14 residues. The V gene lost 2 bases and the J gene lost 8 bases, with 10 bases spanning the gap. Germline V gives CDR1 LGHNA, CDR2 YSLEER. CDR3 sequence reads: CASSQWGEDSPLHF. The CDR3 DNA is TGCGCCAGCAGCCAATGGGGCGAAGATTCACCCCTCCACTTT.

Only a few counts were recorded for this clone. The genes are TRBV9 and TRBJ2-3; TRBD2 matches at 7 bases. The V and J ends lost 6 bases and 3 bases, in that order; junction bases with no gene match: 10. Germline-derived CDR1 and CDR2 are SGDLS and YYNGEE. CDR3 length equals 15 residues. This CDR3 reads CASTLSGALTDTQYF. DNA for the CDR3: TGTGCCAGCACCCTAAGCGGGGCACTTACAGATACGCAGTATTTT.

The chain employs TRBV7-2 and TRBJ2-7, with 7 bases aligning to TRBD1. The CDR3 is made up of 14 amino acids. J was trimmed by 8 bases and V by 3 bases; bases with no gene match: 10. Germline CDR1 and CDR2: SGHTA and FQGNSA. The CDR3 DNA sequence: TGTGCCAGCAGCTTGGACAGGAGCAGTACGAAGCAGTACTTC. As protein: CASSLDRSSTKQYF.

The chain joins TRBV7-2 to TRBJ2-4, with a possible D match to TRBD2 (6 bases). There are 14 residues in the CDR3. V gave up 5 bases and J gave up 8 bases, with 16 bases separating them. Germline V gives CDR1 SGHTA, CDR2 FQGNSA. CDR3 in amino acids: CASSLRGGTDIQYF. The CDR3 DNA follows: TGTGCCAGCAGCCTTCGGGGAGGAACAGACATTCAGTACTTC. Together with reference TRBV7-2 and TRBJ2-4, the CDR3 gives the full variable domain: GAGVSQSPSNKVTEKGKDVELRCDPISGHTALYWYRQSLGQGLEFLIYFQGNSAPDKSGLPSDRFSAERTGGSVSTLTIQRTQQEDSAVYLCASSLRGGTDIQYFGAGTRLSVL.

The chain has TRBV7-2 and TRBJ2-7; TRBD1 might be the D (6 bases). CDR1 is SGHTA and CDR2 is FQGNSA in the germline V gene. The V end lost 1 base, the J end lost 4 bases, and 11 bases lay between the germline ends. The CDR3 spans 14 residues. The CDR3 spells CASSLVHRDYEQYF. The CDR3 nucleotides are TGTGCCAGCAGCTTAGTTCACAGGGATTACGAGCAGTACTTC.

Only a few counts were recorded for this clone. The chain couples TRBV10-1 to TRBJ1-5, with D uncertain. CDR1 WNHNN and CDR2 SYGVQD come from the germline V gene (reference sequence). The CDR3 contains 13 residues. V lost 4 bases to trimming and J lost 5 bases, with 9 bases between them. CDR3 nucleotide sequence: TGCGCCAGCAGTGCCACTGTCGATCAGCCCCAGCATTTT. Translation: CASSATVDQPQHF.

This clone was counted once. V is TRBV5-1 and J is TRBJ2-3, with 7 bases aligning to TRBD1. Trimming removed 4 bases from V and 1 base from J; junction bases left unmatched: 3. The CDR3 runs 14 residues. Looked up from germline, CDR1 is SGHRS and CDR2 is YFSETQ. The CDR3 DNA reads as TGCGCCAGCAGCCCGGGACAGCGCACAGATACGCAGTATTTT. Its translation is CASSPGQRTDTQYF.

The chain combines TRBV6-5 with TRBJ2-1; 8 nucleotides match TRBD2. Germline CDR1 reads MNHEY; CDR2 reads SVGAGI. The junction had 6 bases not matched to a gene; V was cut back by 10 bases and J by 7 bases. This CDR3 comprises 12 residues. The CDR3 nucleotides read TGTGCCACCACCGGACTAGCAAATGAGCAGTTCTTC. Translation: CATTGLANEQFF.

The genes are TRBV5-6 and TRBJ2-7, with D perhaps matching TRBD2 (7 bases). V was cut by 4 bases and J by 3 bases, with 20 bases left in between. This CDR3 region has 16 residues. In germline, CDR1 is SGHDT, CDR2 YYEEEE. The CDR3 region is CASSQGSGEGNYEQYF. The CDR3 DNA is TGTGCCAGCAGCCAGGGATCAGGGGAGGGAAACTACGAGCAGTACTTC.

The rearrangement links TRBV6-6 to TRBJ2-2, with 8 bases fitting TRBD1. Germline V gene sequence: CDR1 MNHNY, CDR2 SVGAGI (reference sequence). V was clipped by 4 bases and J by 0 bases; unmatched bases: 4. The CDR3 extends over 16 amino acids. For the CDR3, the DNA is TGTGCCAGCAGTTCGGGCAGGGGGCCGAACACCGGGGAGCTGTTTTTT. Translating it yields CASSSGRGPNTGELFF.

This chain connects TRBV7-2 to TRBJ2-7, with TRBD1 matching 9 bases. This CDR3 region has 13 residues. Germline V lookup: CDR1 SGHTA, CDR2 FQGNSA. Trimming at V came to 5 bases and at J to 4 bases, leaving 3 bases not matched to a gene. The CDR3 DNA follows: TGTGCCAGCAGCCAGGACAGGGGATACGAGCAGTACTTC. This sequence encodes CASSQDRGYEQYF.

The genes are TRBV11-3 and TRBJ2-7; TRBD2 matches 8 bases. The junction had 4 bases not matched to a gene; V was cut back by 5 bases and J by 1 base. The V gene's germline CDR1 is SGHNT and CDR2 YENEEA. This CDR3 has 14 residues. Here the CDR3 DNA reads TGTGCCAGCAGCCCTACTAGCGGTTCCTACGAGCAGTACTTC. Its translation is CASSPTSGSYEQYF.

DNA of the CDR3: TGTGCCAGCAGTTTCGTCCTACAAGAGACCCAGTACTTC. This gives the protein CASSFVLQETQYF. The chain joins TRBV28 to TRBJ2-5; D is ambiguous. The CDR3 totals 13 residues. Germline V gene sequence: CDR1 MDHEN, CDR2 SYDVKM. Trimming took off 3 bases at V and 2 bases at J, with 7 bases between the two ends.

The chain is built from TRBV11-3 and TRBJ2-2, with D uncertain. CDR3 size: 13 residues. The V gene's germline CDR1 is SGHNT and CDR2 YENEEA. V was cut by 5 bases and J by 4 bases, with 8 bases left in between. Written as DNA, the CDR3 is TGTGCCAGCAGCCTGAGATCCACCGGGGAGCTGTTTTTT. Protein product: CASSLRSTGELFF.

The chain has TRBV5-1 and TRBJ2-7; 12 bases are shared with TRBD1. After removal of 1 base from V and 6 bases from J, the junction contained 5 bases not matched to a gene. This CDR3 has 15 amino acids. Germline V CDR1 and CDR2: SGHRS, YFSETQ. CDR3 nucleotides: TGCGCCAGCAGCTTGAGGGGACAGGGGGCTCCCGAGCAGTACTTC. It encodes CASSLRGQGAPEQYF. The full variable domain, its missing parts supplied by reference TRBV5-1 and TRBJ2-7, is KAGVTQTPRYLIKTRGQQVTLSCSPISGHRSVSWYQQTPGQGLQFLFEYFSETQRNKGNFPGRFSGRQFSNSRSEMNVSTLELGDSALYLCASSLRGQGAPEQYFGPGTRLTVT.